The sample holds a few counts of the clone carrying this TCR beta chain. It was with 60 Vbeta and 13 Jbeta primers that the PCR ran. Method: immunoSEQ multiplex PCR; TCRdb's copy keeps in-frame clones and lacks some. This table holds about 150,000 clones, approximately 79% found once. The data were obtained in a study of cytomegalovirus exposure and HLA in healthy donors. The V segment lost 1 base and the J segment 6 bases; nucleotides outside the gene matches: 10. The CDR3 runs 17 residues. Germline V CDR1 and CDR2: ENHRY, SYGVKD. The receptor's source is a woman between 50 and 59 years old in good health and CMV-seropositive. Sequencing input: PBMCs. The genes are TRBV10-3 and TRBJ2-7, with 12 bases lining up with TRBD1. CDR3 coding DNA: TGTGCCATCAGTGAGTTTTACACCGGGACAGGGGGCGGCGAGCAGTACTTC. Translating it yields CAISEFYTGTGGGEQYF.